These 27 T cell receptor beta chains were all obtained from the same sample, sequenced in a study of T cells after yellow fever vaccination. TCRdb re-derived calls from the 5' RACE reads in MiXCR, one entry per CDR3 protein. The sample includes about 350,000 distinct CDR3 sequences, roughly 7.5% seen only once; the top ten take 15% to 20%. Sequences were derived from PBMCs, sampled roughly 46 days after the first yellow fever vaccination. All receptors derive from a man aged 18 to 30 who received the YFV17D yellow fever vaccine.

CDR3 DNA: TGCGCCAGCAGTGACACTAGCGGGGGGGTGGCCGGGGAGCTGTTTTTT. Protein sequence: CASSDTSGGVAGELFF. V is TRBV10-2 and J is TRBJ2-2; 13 bases align to TRBD2. The V gene end was trimmed by 3 bases and the J gene end by 6 bases; junction bases not matched to a gene: 4. This CDR3 is 16 amino acids long. Germline V gene sequence: CDR1 WSHSY, CDR2 SAAADI.

This clonotype has at least ten counts. The chain is built from TRBV5-1 and TRBJ2-7; D remains ambiguous. Trimming removed 2 bases at V and 4 bases at J, with 7 bases between. The CDR3 extends over 12 amino acids. Per the germline V gene, CDR1 is SGHRS and CDR2 is YFSETQ. The CDR3 bases are TGCGCCAGCAGCTTTAATGAATACGAGCAGTACTTC. Its translation: CASSFNEYEQYF.

This clonotype turned up a few times. The rearrangement links TRBV6-2 or TRBV6-3 to TRBJ2-7; possible D gene TRBD2, 5 bases. There are 16 residues in the CDR3. Per germline, CDR1 MNHEY and CDR2 SVGEGT. Between the trimmed V and J ends, which lost 5 bases and 3 bases, there was a span of 20 bases. The CDR3 sequence is CASSPRENLRGYEQYF. The CDR3 DNA reads TGTGCCAGCAGTCCCCGGGAAAATCTACGGGGCTACGAGCAGTACTTC.

The chain carries TRBV18 and TRBJ1-6, with no clear D. The CDR3 length is 17 residues. Germline assignment: CDR1 KGHSH and CDR2 LQKENI. The V end lost 3 bases, the J end lost 7 bases, and 19 bases lay between the germline ends. Written as DNA, the CDR3 is TGTGCCAGCTCACCTGACTTCACTGGTCGTACCAATTCACCCCTCCACTTT. Protein product: CASSPDFTGRTNSPLHF.

This clonotype was seen many times. This chain uses TRBV20-1 with TRBJ2-1, with D perhaps TRBD2 (5 bases). Germline-derived CDR1 and CDR2 are DFQATT and SNEGSKA (reference sequence). This CDR3 region has 13 residues. V lost 6 bases, J lost 7 bases, and 16 bases lay in between. The CDR3 reads CSARRPSGNEQFF. For the CDR3, the DNA is TGCAGTGCCCGCCGGCCCTCGGGAAATGAGCAGTTCTTC.

This clonotype was seen only a few times. The chain links TRBV21-1 to TRBJ2-3; the table's D call TRBD1 went unverified against the DNA. TRBV21-1 is listed as a pseudogene. The CDR3 loop spans 15 amino acids. CDR3 in amino acids: CALRKEAGRTDTQYF. CDR3 nucleotide sequence: TGTGCCCTCCGAAAAGAGGCGGGGCGCACAGATACGCAGTATTTT.

This clonotype came up a few times. The V call is TRBV5-4, the J call TRBJ1-2; D is ambiguous. Germline V gives CDR1 SGHNT, CDR2 YYREEE (reference sequence). CDR3 length equals 14 residues. Trimming removed 0 bases at V and 7 bases at J, with 13 bases between. CDR3: CASSLALGNGGYTF. CDR3 sequence (DNA): TGTGCCAGCAGCTTGGCCCTGGGAAACGGTGGCTACACCTTC.

This clonotype has at least ten counts. The chain has TRBV11-2 and TRBJ2-1; D is perhaps TRBD1 or TRBD2 (5 bases each). Per germline, CDR1 SGHAT and CDR2 FQNNGV. This CDR3 comprises 14 residues. The V end was cut by 5 bases, the J end by 10 bases, with 18 bases between. The CDR3 spells CASSEGLQGNEQFF. In nucleotides, the CDR3 is TGTGCCAGCAGCGAGGGCCTCCAGGGCAACGAGCAGTTCTTC.

V gene TRBV15 combines with J gene TRBJ1-5; D gene ambiguous. The CDR3 is made up of 15 amino acids. V lost 3 bases and J 4 bases, leaving 13 bases between the germline ends. Germline V lookup: CDR1 LNHNV, CDR2 YYDKDF (reference sequence). This CDR3 reads CATSSEGRGNQPQHF. For the CDR3, the DNA is TGTGCCACCAGCAGCGAGGGCCGAGGGAATCAGCCCCAGCATTTT. Supplemented by reference TRBV15 and TRBJ1-5, the full variable domain reads DAMVIQNPRYQVTQFGKPVTLSCSQTLNHNVMYWYQQKSSQAPKLLFHYYDKDFNNEADTPDNFQSRRPNTSFCFLDIRSPGLGDTAMYLCATSSEGRGNQPQHFGDGTRLSIL.

J is TRBJ2-5 and V is TRBV20-1; TRBD1 agrees at 7 bases. The CDR3 contains 17 residues. The V segment lost 5 bases and the J segment 5 bases; nucleotides outside the gene matches: 20. The germline gives CDR1 DFQATT, CDR2 SNEGSKA (reference sequence). The CDR3 bases are TGCAGTGCTCGGGACAGAATTTTAACGGCTCAGTGGGAGACCCAGTACTTC. This encodes CSARDRILTAQWETQYF.

This chain uses TRBV11-2 with TRBJ1-1, with D possibly being TRBD1 (5 bases). V lost 4 bases and J 6 bases, leaving 15 bases between the germline ends. The CDR3 has 14 residues. Germline V lookup: CDR1 SGHAT, CDR2 FQNNGV. CDR3 in DNA: TGTGCCAGCAGCTCTCGTGGGGGGTCCTCTGAAGCTTTCTTT. This codes for CASSSRGGSSEAFF.

This rearrangement joins TRBV4-1 to TRBJ2-3; D tentatively fits TRBD1 or TRBD2 (6 bases each). Trimming left V 0 bases short and J 7 bases short, with 17 bases between. Germline lookup yields CDR1 MGHRA and CDR2 YSYEKL. The CDR3 loop spans 16 amino acids. The CDR3 DNA reads as TGCGCCAGCAGCCAAGATTTGTCGGGGGCTGTGAATACGCAGTATTTT. Its protein product is CASSQDLSGAVNTQYF.

The chain carries TRBV6-5 and TRBJ2-5, with no clear D. The germline gives CDR1 MNHEY, CDR2 SVGAGI. The ends were cut back, 2 bases at V and 2 bases at J, with 12 bases in the middle. The CDR3 consists of 15 residues. CDR3 region: CASSYGVKNQETQYF. The CDR3 coding sequence is TGTGCCAGCAGTTACGGGGTCAAGAATCAAGAGACCCAGTACTTC.

The V and J genes are TRBV7-9 and TRBJ1-1; 7 nucleotides match TRBD1. CDR3 size: 14 residues. The V and J ends lost 2 bases and 4 bases, in that order; junction bases with no gene match: 4. Germline V gene data show CDR1 as SEHNR and CDR2 as FQNEAQ (reference sequence). The CDR3 reads CASSLPQGSTEAFF. The CDR3 bases are TGTGCCAGCAGCTTACCACAGGGGAGCACTGAAGCTTTCTTT.

This clonotype was seen more than once but under ten times. The V gene is TRBV7-9, the J gene TRBJ1-1; 8 nucleotides align to TRBD1. This CDR3 comprises 16 residues. Germline V gives CDR1 SEHNR, CDR2 FQNEAQ (reference sequence). Germline trimming cut 6 bases from V and 0 bases from J; bases unmatched to any gene: 9. The chain's CDR3 is CASRAGTGNLNTEAFF. The DNA for the CDR3 is TGTGCCAGCAGGGCCGGGACAGGCAACCTGAACACTGAAGCTTTCTTT.

The sample holds many counts of this clonotype. V is TRBV7-9 and J is TRBJ1-4, with D perhaps TRBD1 (6 bases). Between the trimmed V and J ends, which lost 2 bases and 4 bases, there was a span of 20 bases. The CDR3 is 18 residues long. The germline V gene has CDR1 SEHNR and CDR2 FQNEAQ (reference sequence). For the CDR3, the DNA is TGTGCCAGCAGCTTACCTGAGACAGGTTCGACAGTTAATGAAAAACTGTTTTTT. It specifies CASSLPETGSTVNEKLFF.

This clonotype has only a few counts. CDR3 sequence (DNA): TGTGCCAGCAGCTGGCCCGCAGACGGGGCGGGAGCTACTTACTCCTACGAGCAGTACTTC. It is translated as CASSWPADGAGATYSYEQYF. V usage is TRBV11-1 and J usage is TRBJ2-7; 7 positions agree with TRBD2. Germline trimming cut 4 bases from V and 0 bases from J; bases unmatched to any gene: 21. The CDR3 totals 20 residues. The germline CDR1 and CDR2 sequences are SGHAT and FQDESV (reference sequence).

The J gene is TRBJ2-1, the V gene TRBV6-4; 12 bases map to TRBD1. Trimming took 6 bases from V and 6 from J; bases not matched to a gene: 6. The length of the CDR3 is 15 residues. Germline CDR1 and CDR2: MRHNA and SNTAGT. In DNA, the CDR3 is TGTGCCAGCAGCCCCGGGACAGGGGGCCCCAATGAGCAGTTCTTC. Its translation is CASSPGTGGPNEQFF.

The sample holds a few counts of this clonotype. V usage is TRBV7-3 and J usage is TRBJ2-1; TRBD2 matches 7 bases. Germline V gene sequence: CDR1 SGHTA, CDR2 FQGTGA. The CDR3 totals 16 residues. After removal of 5 bases from V and 4 bases from J, the junction contained 11 bases not matched to a gene. The CDR3 sequence: CASSNSPAAGYNEQFF. The CDR3 region has the DNA TGTGCCAGCAGCAACTCCCCGGCAGCGGGGTACAATGAGCAGTTCTTC.

The chain carries TRBV5-1 and TRBJ2-3, with D tentatively TRBD2 (6 bases). Trimming pared 5 bases from V and 1 base from J, leaving 17 bases between. The CDR3 has 16 amino acids. Germline CDR1 and CDR2: SGHRS and YFSETQ. The CDR3 DNA follows: TGCGCCAGCAGTCCAGGGAGGCTGGGGGGCACAGATACGCAGTATTTT. Translation gives CASSPGRLGGTDTQYF.

This chain connects TRBV6-5 to TRBJ1-2; D may be TRBD1 (6 bases). Germline V CDR1 and CDR2: MNHEY, SVGAGI. V was cut by 6 bases and J by 4 bases, with 12 bases left in between. The CDR3 sequence is 13 residues long. CDR3 protein: CASRRTEIYGYTF. DNA for the CDR3: TGTGCCAGCAGGAGGACAGAGATCTATGGCTACACCTTC.

This clonotype has a count of ten or more. The chain recombines TRBV7-2 with TRBJ2-7, with a weak D call TRBD1 (6 bases). V dropped 1 base and J dropped 3 bases, with 13 bases sitting between them. Germline-derived CDR1 and CDR2 are SGHTA and FQGNSA. The CDR3 covers 15 residues. This CDR3 reads CASSLVEGQFYEQYV. CDR3 DNA sequence: TGTGCCAGCAGCTTAGTTGAGGGACAATTCTACGAGCAGTACGTC.

This clonotype showed up just a few times. V usage is TRBV20-1 and J usage is TRBJ2-7; 9 bases map to TRBD1. V gave up 6 bases and J gave up 6 bases; unmatched junction bases: 15. The CDR3 consists of 15 residues. Per the germline V gene, CDR1 is DFQATT and CDR2 is SNEGSKA (reference sequence). The CDR3 bases are TGCAGTGCCACTGATTCCGGGACAGGGCGGTCCGAGCAGTACTTC. Amino acids: CSATDSGTGRSEQYF.

This clonotype was picked up a small number of times. The chain combines TRBV29-1 with TRBJ1-1; weak D call: TRBD1 (5 bases). The V gene's germline CDR1 is SQVTM and CDR2 ANQGSEA. V lost 2 bases and J 5 bases, leaving 9 bases between the germline ends. The CDR3 loop spans 12 amino acids. The CDR3 spells CSVETGGTEAFF. In DNA, the CDR3 is TGCAGCGTTGAAACAGGTGGGACTGAAGCTTTCTTT.

This chain uses TRBV4-3 with TRBJ1-1, with D hard to call. The CDR3 loop spans 12 amino acids. CDR1 is LGHNA and CDR2 is YSLEER in the germline V gene. Trimming removed 0 bases at V and 7 bases at J, with 6 bases between. The CDR3 loop reads CASSQDPSEAFF. CDR3 sequence (DNA): TGCGCCAGCAGCCAAGATCCTAGTGAAGCTTTCTTT.

This clonotype was seen more than once but under ten times. This chain joins TRBV5-5 and TRBJ2-5; perhaps TRBD2 as D (5 bases). Deletions cut 0 bases from V and 5 bases from J, with 11 bases between. CDR1 SGHKS and CDR2 YYEKEE come from the germline V gene (reference sequence). This CDR3 spans 14 amino acids. In DNA form, the CDR3 reads TGTGCCAGCAGCTTGGCGGACGGCGGGGAGACCCAGTACTTC. This encodes CASSLADGGETQYF. Looking up the rest from reference TRBV5-5 and TRBJ2-5 gives the full variable domain: DAGVTQSPTHLIKTRGQQVTLRCSPISGHKSVSWYQQVLGQGPQFIFQYYEKEERGRGNFPDRFSARQFPNYSSELNVNALLLGDSALYLCASSLADGGETQYFGPGTRLLVL.

This clonotype showed up just a few times. V gene TRBV28 combines with J gene TRBJ1-2, with D maybe TRBD1 (6 bases). This CDR3 has 14 residues. Germline V gene data show CDR1 as MDHEN and CDR2 as SYDVKM. V lost 8 bases, J lost 0 bases, and 13 bases lay in between. The CDR3 DNA follows: TGTGCCAGCCAAGAAGGGGGTTCTAACTATGGCTACACCTTC. Amino acids: CASQEGGSNYGYTF.